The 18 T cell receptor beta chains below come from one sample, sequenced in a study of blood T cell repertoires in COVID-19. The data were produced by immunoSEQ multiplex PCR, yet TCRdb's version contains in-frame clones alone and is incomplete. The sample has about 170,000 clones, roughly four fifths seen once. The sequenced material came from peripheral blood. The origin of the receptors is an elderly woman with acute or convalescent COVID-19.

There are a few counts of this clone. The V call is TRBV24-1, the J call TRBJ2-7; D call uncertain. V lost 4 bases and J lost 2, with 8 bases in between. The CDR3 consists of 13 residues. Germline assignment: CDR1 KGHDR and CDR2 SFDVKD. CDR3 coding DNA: TGTGCCACCAGTGACCCTAGAACCTACGAGCAGTACTTC. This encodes CATSDPRTYEQYF.

The CDR3, as DNA: TGTGCCAGCAGCCAGAGGACAGGTGTGAACACTGAAGCTTTCTTT. Translating it yields CASSQRTGVNTEAFF. The chain links TRBV9 to TRBJ1-1; TRBD1 agrees at 7 bases. The trim removed 4 bases at V and 0 bases at J, leaving 6 bases unmatched. The V gene's germline CDR1 is SGDLS and CDR2 YYNGEE. This CDR3 comprises 15 residues.

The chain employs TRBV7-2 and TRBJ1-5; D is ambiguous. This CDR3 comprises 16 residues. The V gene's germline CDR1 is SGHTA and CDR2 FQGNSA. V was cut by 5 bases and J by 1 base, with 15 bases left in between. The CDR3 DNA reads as TGTGCCAGCAGCCTGTTCCCTCGGGAAAGCAATCAGCCCCAGCATTTT. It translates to CASSLFPRESNQPQHF.

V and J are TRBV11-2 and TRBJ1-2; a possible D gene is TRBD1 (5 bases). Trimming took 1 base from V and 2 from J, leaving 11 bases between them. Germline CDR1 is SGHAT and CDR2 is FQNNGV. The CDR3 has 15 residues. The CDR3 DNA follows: TGTGCCAGCAGCTTAGGGCAGGGAGGAAACTATGGCTACACCTTC. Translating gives CASSLGQGGNYGYTF.

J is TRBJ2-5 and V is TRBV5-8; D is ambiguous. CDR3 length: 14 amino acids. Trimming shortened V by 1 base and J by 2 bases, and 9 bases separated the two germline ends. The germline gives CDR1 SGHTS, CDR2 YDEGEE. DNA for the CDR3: TGTGCCAGCAGCTTGTTTTGGGCTCAAGAGACCCAGTACTTC. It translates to CASSLFWAQETQYF. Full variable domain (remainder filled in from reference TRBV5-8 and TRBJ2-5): EAGVTQSPTHLIKTRGQQATLRCSPISGHTSVYWYQQALGLGLQFLLWYDEGEERNRGNFPPRFSGRQFPNYSSELNVNALELEDSALYLCASSLFWAQETQYFGPGTRLLVL.

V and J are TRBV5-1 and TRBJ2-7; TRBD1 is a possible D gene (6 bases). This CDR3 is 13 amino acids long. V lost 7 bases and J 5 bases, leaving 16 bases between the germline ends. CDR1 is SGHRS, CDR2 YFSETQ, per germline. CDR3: CASRIQGVNEQYF. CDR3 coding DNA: TGCGCCAGCCGGATACAGGGAGTAAACGAGCAGTACTTC.

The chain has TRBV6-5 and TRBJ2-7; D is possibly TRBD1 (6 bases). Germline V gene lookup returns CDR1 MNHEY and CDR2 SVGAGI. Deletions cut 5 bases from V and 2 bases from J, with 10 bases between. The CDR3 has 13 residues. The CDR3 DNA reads TGTGCCAGCAGTCCCGACAGGCCCTACGAGCAGTACTTC. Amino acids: CASSPDRPYEQYF.

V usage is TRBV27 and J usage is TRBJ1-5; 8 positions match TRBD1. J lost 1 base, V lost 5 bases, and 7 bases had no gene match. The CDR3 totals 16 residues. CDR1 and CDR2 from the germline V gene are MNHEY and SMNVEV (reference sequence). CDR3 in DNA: TGTGCCAGCAGTCAATCACAGGGGGAAAGCAATCAGCCCCAGCATTTT. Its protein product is CASSQSQGESNQPQHF.

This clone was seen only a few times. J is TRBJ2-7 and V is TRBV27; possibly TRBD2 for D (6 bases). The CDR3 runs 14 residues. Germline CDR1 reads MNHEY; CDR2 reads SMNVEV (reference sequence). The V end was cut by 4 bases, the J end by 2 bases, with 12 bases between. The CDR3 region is CASSSRGRTYEQYF. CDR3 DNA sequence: TGTGCCAGCAGTTCGCGGGGACGAACCTACGAGCAGTACTTC.

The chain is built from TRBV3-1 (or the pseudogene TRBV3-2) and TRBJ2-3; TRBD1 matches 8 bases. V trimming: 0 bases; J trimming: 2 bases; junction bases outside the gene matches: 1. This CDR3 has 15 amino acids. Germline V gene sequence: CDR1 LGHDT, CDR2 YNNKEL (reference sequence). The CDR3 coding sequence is TGTGCCAGCAGCCAAGAGACAGGGGACACAGATACGCAGTATTTT. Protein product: CASSQETGDTDTQYF.

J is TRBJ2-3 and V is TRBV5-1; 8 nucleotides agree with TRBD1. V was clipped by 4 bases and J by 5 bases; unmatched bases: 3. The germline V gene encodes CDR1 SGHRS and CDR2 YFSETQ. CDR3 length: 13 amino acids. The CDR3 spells CASSIQGGDTQYF. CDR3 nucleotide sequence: TGCGCCAGCAGCATACAGGGGGGAGATACGCAGTATTTT. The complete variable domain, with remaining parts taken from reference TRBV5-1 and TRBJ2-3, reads KAGVTQTPRYLIKTRGQQVTLSCSPISGHRSVSWYQQTPGQGLQFLFEYFSETQRNKGNFPGRFSGRQFSNSRSEMNVSTLELGDSALYLCASSIQGGDTQYFGPGTRLTVL.

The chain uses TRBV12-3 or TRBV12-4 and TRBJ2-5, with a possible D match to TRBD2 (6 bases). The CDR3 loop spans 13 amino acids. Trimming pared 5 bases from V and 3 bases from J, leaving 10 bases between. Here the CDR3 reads CASSPGEEETQYF. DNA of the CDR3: TGTGCCAGCAGTCCGGGGGAGGAAGAGACCCAGTACTTC.

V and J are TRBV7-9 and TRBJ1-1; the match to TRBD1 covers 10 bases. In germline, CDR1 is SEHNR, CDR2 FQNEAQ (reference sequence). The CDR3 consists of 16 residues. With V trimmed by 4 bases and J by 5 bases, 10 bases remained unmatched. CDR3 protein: CASSYNFGQGVTEAFF. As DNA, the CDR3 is TGTGCCAGCAGCTATAATTTCGGACAGGGGGTTACTGAAGCTTTCTTT. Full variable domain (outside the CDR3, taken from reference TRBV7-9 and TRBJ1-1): DTGVSQNPRHKITKRGQNVTFRCDPISEHNRLYWYRQTLGQGPEFLTYFQNEAQLEKSRLLSDRFSAERPKGSFSTLEIQRTEQGDSAMYLCASSYNFGQGVTEAFFGQGTRLTVV.

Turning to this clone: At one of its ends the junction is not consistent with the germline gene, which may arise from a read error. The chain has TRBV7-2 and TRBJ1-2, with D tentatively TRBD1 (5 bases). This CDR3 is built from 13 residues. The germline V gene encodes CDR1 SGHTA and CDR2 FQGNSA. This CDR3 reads CASSLAADSLRGF. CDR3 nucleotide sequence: TGTGCCAGCAGCTTAGCCGCTGACAGCCTCCGAGGCTTC.

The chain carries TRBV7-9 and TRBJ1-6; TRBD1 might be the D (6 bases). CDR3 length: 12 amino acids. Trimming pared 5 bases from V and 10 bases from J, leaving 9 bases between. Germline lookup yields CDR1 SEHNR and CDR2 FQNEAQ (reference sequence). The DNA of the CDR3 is TGTGCCAGCAGCCGCACAGGGTCACCCCTCCACTTT. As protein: CASSRTGSPLHF. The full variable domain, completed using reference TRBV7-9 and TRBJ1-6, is DTGVSQNPRHKITKRGQNVTFRCDPISEHNRLYWYRQTLGQGPEFLTYFQNEAQLEKSRLLSDRFSAERPKGSFSTLEIQRTEQGDSAMYLCASSRTGSPLHFGNGTRLTVT.

In DNA form, the CDR3 reads TGCGCCAGCAGTGAGTCCGGGAGGATAGATACGCAGTATTTT. Encoded protein: CASSESGRIDTQYF. V is TRBV10-1 and J is TRBJ2-3; TRBD2 aligns across 7 bases. From germline, CDR1 is WNHNN and CDR2 SYGVQD (reference sequence). The CDR3 spans 14 residues. V gave up 0 bases and J gave up 5 bases; unmatched junction bases: 2.

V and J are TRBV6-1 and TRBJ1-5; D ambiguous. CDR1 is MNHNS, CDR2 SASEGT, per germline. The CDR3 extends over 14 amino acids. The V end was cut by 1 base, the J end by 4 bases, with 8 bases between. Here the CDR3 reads CASSEGRGNQPQHF. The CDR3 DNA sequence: TGTGCCAGCAGTGAAGGAAGAGGAAATCAGCCCCAGCATTTT.

CDR3: CASSVGGSAFYEQYF. Here the CDR3 DNA reads TGTGCCAGCAGCGTAGGCGGTAGCGCCTTCTACGAGCAGTACTTC. The chain couples TRBV9 to TRBJ2-7; possible D gene TRBD2, 5 bases. This CDR3 region has 15 residues. Germline CDR1 and CDR2: SGDLS and YYNGEE. V lost 0 bases and J lost 3, with 13 bases in between.